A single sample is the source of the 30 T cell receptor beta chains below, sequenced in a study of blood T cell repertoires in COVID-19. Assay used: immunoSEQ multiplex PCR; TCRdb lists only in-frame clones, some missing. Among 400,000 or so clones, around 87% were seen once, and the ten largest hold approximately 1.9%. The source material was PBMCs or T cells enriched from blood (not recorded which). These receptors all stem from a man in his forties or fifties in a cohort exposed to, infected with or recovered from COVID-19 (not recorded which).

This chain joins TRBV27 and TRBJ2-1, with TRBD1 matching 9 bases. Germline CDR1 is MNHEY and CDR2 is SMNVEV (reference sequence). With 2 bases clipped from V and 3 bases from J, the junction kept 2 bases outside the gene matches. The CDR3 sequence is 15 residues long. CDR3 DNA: TGTGCCAGCAGTTTACTGGGACAGGGCTACAATGAGCAGTTCTTC. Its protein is CASSLLGQGYNEQFF.

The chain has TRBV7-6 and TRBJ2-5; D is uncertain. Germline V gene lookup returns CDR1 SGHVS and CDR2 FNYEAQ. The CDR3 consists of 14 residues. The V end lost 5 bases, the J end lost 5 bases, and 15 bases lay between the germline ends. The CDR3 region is CASSPGNLAETQYF. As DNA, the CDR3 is TGTGCCAGCAGCCCAGGCAACCTGGCGGAGACCCAGTACTTC.

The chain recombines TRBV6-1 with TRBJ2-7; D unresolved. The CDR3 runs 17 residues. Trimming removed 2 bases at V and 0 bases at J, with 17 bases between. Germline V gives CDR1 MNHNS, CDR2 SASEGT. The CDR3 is CASSEPGWQVSSYEQYF. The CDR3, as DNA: TGTGCCAGCAGTGAACCTGGCTGGCAGGTAAGCTCCTACGAGCAGTACTTC.

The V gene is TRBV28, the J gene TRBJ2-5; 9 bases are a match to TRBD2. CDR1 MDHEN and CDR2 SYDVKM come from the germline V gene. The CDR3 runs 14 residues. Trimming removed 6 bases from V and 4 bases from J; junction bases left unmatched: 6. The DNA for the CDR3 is TGTGCCAGCAGGCTTAGCGGGGGTGGAGAGACCCAGTACTTC. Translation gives CASRLSGGGETQYF.

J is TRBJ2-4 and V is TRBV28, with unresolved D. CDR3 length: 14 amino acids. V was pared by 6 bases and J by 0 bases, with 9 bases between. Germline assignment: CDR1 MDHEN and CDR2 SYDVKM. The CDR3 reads CASSPRVAKNIQYF. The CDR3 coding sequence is TGTGCCAGCAGCCCAAGAGTAGCCAAAAACATTCAGTACTTC.

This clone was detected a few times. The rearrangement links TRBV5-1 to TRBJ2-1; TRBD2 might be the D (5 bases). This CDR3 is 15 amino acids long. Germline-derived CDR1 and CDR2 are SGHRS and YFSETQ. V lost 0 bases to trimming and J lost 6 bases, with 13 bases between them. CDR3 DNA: TGCGCCAGCAGCTTGGGAGACTACCAACGCAATGAGCAGTTCTTC. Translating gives CASSLGDYQRNEQFF. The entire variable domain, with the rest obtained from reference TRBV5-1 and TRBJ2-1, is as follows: KAGVTQTPRYLIKTRGQQVTLSCSPISGHRSVSWYQQTPGQGLQFLFEYFSETQRNKGNFPGRFSGRQFSNSRSEMNVSTLELGDSALYLCASSLGDYQRNEQFFGPGTRLTVL.

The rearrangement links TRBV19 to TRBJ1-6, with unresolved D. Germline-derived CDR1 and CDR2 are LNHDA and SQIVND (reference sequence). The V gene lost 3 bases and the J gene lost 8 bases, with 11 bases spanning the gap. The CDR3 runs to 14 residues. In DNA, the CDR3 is TGTGCCAGTAGTATGGAGCCGCGGGATTCACCCCTCCACTTT. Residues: CASSMEPRDSPLHF.

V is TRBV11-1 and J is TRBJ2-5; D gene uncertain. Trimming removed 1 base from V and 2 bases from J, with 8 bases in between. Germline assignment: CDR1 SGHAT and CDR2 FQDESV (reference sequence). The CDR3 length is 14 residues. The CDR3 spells CASSLERRQETQYF. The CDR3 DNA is TGTGCCAGCAGCTTAGAACGGCGGCAAGAGACCCAGTACTTC.

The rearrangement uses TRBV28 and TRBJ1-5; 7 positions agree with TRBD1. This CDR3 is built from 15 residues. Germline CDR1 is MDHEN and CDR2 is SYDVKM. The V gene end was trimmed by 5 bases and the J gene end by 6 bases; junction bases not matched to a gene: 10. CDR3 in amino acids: CASSQGAGGRQPQHF. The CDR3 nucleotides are TGTGCCAGCAGTCAAGGGGCAGGGGGACGTCAGCCCCAGCATTTT.

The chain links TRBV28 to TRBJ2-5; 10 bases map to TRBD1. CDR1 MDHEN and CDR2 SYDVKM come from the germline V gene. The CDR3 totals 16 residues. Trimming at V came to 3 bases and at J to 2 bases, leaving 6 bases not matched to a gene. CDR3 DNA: TGTGCCAGCAGTTTCGGGACAGGGGACATTCAAGAGACCCAGTACTTC. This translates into CASSFGTGDIQETQYF. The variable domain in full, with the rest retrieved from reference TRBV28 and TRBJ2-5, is DVKVTQSSRYLVKRTGEKVFLECVQDMDHENMFWYRQDPGLGLRLIYFSYDVKMKEKGDIPEGYSVSREKKERFSLILESASTNQTSMYLCASSFGTGDIQETQYFGPGTRLLVL.

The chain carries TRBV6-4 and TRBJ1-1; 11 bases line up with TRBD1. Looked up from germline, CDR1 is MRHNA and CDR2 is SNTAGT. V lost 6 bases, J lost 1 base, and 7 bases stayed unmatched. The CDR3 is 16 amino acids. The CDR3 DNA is TGTGCCAGCAGCCGGTCCGGGACAGGGGGGAACACTGAAGCTTTCTTT. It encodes CASSRSGTGGNTEAFF.

In nucleotides, the CDR3 is TGCGCCAGCAGTGCCGGGACAGGCTACGAGCAGTACTTC. Translated: CASSAGTGYEQYF. The chain links TRBV4-1 to TRBJ2-7; TRBD1 aligns across 8 bases. The CDR3 covers 13 residues. V lost 6 bases to trimming and J lost 3 bases; unmatched junction nucleotides: 4. Germline-derived CDR1 and CDR2 are MGHRA and YSYEKL.

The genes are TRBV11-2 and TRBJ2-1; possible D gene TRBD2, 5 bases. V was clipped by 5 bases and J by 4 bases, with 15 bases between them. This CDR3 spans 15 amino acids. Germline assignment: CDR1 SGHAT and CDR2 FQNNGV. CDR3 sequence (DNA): TGTGCCAGCAGCCCCCCCGGCGGGTCGTACAATGAGCAGTTCTTC. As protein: CASSPPGGSYNEQFF.

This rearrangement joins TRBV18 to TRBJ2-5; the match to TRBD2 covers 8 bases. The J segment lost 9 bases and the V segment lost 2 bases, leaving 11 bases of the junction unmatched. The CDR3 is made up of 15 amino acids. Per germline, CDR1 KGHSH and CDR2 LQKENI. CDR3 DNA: TGTGCCAGCTCACCAACTCAGGACCCGGGGGGGTCCCAGTACTTC. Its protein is CASSPTQDPGGSQYF.

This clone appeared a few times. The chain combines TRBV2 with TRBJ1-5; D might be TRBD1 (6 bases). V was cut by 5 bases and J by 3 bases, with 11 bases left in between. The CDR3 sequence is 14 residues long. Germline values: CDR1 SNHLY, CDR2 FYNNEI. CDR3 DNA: TGTGCCAGCAGTAGGACAGTTGACAATCAGCCCCAGCATTTT. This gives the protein CASSRTVDNQPQHF.

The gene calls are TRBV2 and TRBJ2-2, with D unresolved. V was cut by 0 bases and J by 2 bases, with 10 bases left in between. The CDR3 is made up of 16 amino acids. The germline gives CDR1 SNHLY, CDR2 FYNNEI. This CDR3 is CASSEAGGANTGELFF. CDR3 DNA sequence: TGTGCCAGCAGTGAAGCAGGCGGCGCCAACACCGGGGAGCTGTTTTTT. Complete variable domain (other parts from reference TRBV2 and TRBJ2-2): EPEVTQTPSHQVTQMGQEVILRCVPISNHLYFYWYRQILGQKVEFLVSFYNNEISEKSEIFDDQFSVERPDGSNFTLKIRSTKLEDSAMYFCASSEAGGANTGELFFGEGSRLTVL.

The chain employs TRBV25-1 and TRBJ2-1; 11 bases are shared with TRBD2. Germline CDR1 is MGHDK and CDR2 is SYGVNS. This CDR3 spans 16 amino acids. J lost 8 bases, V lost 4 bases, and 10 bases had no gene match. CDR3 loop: CASSGSSGRQGDEQFF. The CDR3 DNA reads TGTGCCAGCAGTGGCTCTAGCGGGAGGCAAGGCGATGAGCAGTTCTTC.

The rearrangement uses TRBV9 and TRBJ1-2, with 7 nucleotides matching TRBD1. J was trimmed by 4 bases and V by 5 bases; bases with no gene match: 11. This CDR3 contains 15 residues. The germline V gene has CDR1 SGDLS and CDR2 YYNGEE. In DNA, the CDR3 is TGTGCCAGCAGTATAGAGGCAGGGGGTGTCTATGGCTACACCTTC. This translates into CASSIEAGGVYGYTF.

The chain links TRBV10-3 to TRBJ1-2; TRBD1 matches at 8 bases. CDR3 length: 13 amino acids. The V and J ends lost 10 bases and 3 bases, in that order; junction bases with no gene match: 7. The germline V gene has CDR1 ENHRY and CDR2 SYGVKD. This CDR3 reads CATKIQGDYGYTF. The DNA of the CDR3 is TGTGCCACCAAAATACAGGGGGACTATGGCTACACCTTC.

The CDR3 loop is CASSPSVGRTAYEQYF. The DNA of the CDR3 is TGTGCCAGCAGCCCAAGTGTCGGCCGGACAGCCTACGAGCAGTACTTC. The rearrangement links TRBV5-4 to TRBJ2-7; TRBD1 might be the D (6 bases). Looked up from germline, CDR1 is SGHNT and CDR2 is YYREEE (reference sequence). V lost 4 bases to trimming and J lost 2 bases, with 19 bases between them. The CDR3 has 16 residues.

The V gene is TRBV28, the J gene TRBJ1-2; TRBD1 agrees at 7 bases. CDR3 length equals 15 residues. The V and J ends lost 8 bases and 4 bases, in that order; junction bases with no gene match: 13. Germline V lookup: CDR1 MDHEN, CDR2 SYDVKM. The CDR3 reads CASSRDSRTFYGYTF. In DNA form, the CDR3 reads TGTGCCAGCTCCCGGGACAGTCGGACTTTCTATGGCTACACCTTC.

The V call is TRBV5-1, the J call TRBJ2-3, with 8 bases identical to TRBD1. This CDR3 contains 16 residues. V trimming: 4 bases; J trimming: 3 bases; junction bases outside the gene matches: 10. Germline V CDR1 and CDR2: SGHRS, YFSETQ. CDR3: CASSPPAGGVTDTQYF. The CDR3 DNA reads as TGCGCCAGCAGCCCCCCGGCAGGGGGCGTAACAGATACGCAGTATTTT.

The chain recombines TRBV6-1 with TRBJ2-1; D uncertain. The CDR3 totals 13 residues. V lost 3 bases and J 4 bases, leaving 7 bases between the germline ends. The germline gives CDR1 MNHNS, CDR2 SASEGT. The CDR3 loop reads CASSESLYNEQFF. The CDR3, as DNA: TGTGCCAGCAGTGAGAGTCTATACAATGAGCAGTTCTTC.

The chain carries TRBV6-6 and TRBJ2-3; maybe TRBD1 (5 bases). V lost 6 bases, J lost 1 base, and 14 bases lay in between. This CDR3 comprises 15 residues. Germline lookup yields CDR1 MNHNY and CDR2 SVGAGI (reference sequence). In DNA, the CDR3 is TGTGCCAGCAGCATCCGACAGCCGCGCACAGATACGCAGTATTTT. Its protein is CASSIRQPRTDTQYF.

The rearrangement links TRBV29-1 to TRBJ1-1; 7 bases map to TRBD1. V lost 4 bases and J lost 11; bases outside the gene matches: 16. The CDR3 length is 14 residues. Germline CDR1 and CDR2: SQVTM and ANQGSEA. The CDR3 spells CSVAAGGFYNSAFF. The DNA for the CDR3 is TGCAGCGTTGCGGCAGGGGGATTTTATAATTCGGCTTTCTTT.

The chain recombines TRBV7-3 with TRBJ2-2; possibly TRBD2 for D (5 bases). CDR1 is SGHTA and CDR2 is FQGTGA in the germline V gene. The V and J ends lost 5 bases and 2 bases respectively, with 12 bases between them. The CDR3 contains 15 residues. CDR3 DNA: TGTGCCAGCAGCCTTACGGGGTACAACACCGGGGAGCTGTTTTTT. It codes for CASSLTGYNTGELFF.

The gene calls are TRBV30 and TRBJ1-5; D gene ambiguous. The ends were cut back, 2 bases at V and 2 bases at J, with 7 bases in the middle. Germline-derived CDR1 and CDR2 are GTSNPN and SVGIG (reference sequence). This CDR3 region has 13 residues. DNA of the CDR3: TGTGCCTGGAGTACCGAGGGCAATCAGCCCCAGCATTTT. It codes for CAWSTEGNQPQHF. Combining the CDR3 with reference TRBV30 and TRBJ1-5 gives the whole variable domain SQTIHQWPATLVQPVGSPLSLECTVEGTSNPNLYWYRQAAGRGLQLLFYSVGIGQISSEVPQNLSASRPQDRQFILSSKKLLLSDSGFYLCAWSTEGNQPQHFGDGTRLSIL.

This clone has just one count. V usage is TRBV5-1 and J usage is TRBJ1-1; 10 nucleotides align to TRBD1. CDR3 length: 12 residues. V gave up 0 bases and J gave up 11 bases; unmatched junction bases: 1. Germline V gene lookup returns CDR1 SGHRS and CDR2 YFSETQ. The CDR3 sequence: CASSLEGQGAFF. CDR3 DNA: TGCGCCAGCAGCTTGGAGGGACAGGGGGCTTTCTTT.

The CDR3 DNA follows: TGTGCCAGCTCCCCGAGAGAGGATAATTCACCCCTCCACTTT. Translation: CASSPREDNSPLHF. This chain connects TRBV18 to TRBJ1-6, with unresolved D. Germline V CDR1 and CDR2: KGHSH, LQKENI. The V end lost 6 bases, the J end lost 5 bases, and 11 bases lay between the germline ends. The CDR3 loop spans 14 amino acids.

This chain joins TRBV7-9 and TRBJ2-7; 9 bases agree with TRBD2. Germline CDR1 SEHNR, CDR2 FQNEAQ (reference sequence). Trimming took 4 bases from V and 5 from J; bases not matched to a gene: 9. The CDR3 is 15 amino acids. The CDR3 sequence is CASSWDLAGVHEQYF. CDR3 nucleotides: TGTGCCAGCAGCTGGGATTTAGCGGGAGTCCACGAGCAGTACTTC. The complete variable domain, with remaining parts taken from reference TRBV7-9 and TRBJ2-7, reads DTGVSQNPRHKITKRGQNVTFRCDPISEHNRLYWYRQTLGQGPEFLTYFQNEAQLEKSRLLSDRFSAERPKGSFSTLEIQRTEQGDSAMYLCASSWDLAGVHEQYFGPGTRLTVT.